The next 18 T cell receptor beta chains were all read from a single sample in a study of cytomegalovirus exposure and HLA in healthy donors. The PCR employed 60 Vbeta primers together with 13 Jbeta primers. Clones were read by immunoSEQ multiplex PCR, and TCRdb kept only the in-frame ones, dropping some. In the table there are some 170,000 clones, approximately 81% of which are singletons. Input material: PBMCs. The receptors derive from a woman in her twenties or thirties in good health and CMV-seropositive.

The chain uses TRBV6-5 and TRBJ2-3, with TRBD1 matching over 8 bases. Per germline, CDR1 MNHEY and CDR2 SVGAGI. Trimming at V came to 4 bases and at J to 6 bases, leaving 3 bases not matched to a gene. This CDR3 contains 13 residues. The CDR3 DNA sequence: TGTGCCAGCAGTTTCAACAGGGGGGATACGCAGTATTTT. This translates into CASSFNRGDTQYF.

V gene TRBV7-9 combines with J gene TRBJ1-2; D is ambiguous. In germline, CDR1 is SEHNR, CDR2 FQNEAQ (reference sequence). This CDR3 has 14 amino acids. Trimming removed 4 bases from V and 6 bases from J, with 15 bases in between. DNA for the CDR3: TGTGCCAGCAGCTCGACCCAGGTTTGGAATGGCTACACCTTC. The encoded protein is CASSSTQVWNGYTF. Full variable domain (missing parts from reference TRBV7-9 and TRBJ1-2): DTGVSQNPRHKITKRGQNVTFRCDPISEHNRLYWYRQTLGQGPEFLTYFQNEAQLEKSRLLSDRFSAERPKGSFSTLEIQRTEQGDSAMYLCASSSTQVWNGYTFGSGTRLTVV.

The genes are TRBV10-2 and TRBJ1-4; 7 bases line up with TRBD1. Germline CDR1 and CDR2: WSHSY and SAAADI. With V trimmed by 6 bases and J by 0 bases, 4 bases remained unmatched. There are 15 residues in the CDR3. Here the CDR3 reads CASSPGGTTNEKLFF. CDR3 nucleotides: TGCGCCAGCAGCCCAGGGGGGACAACTAATGAAAAACTGTTTTTT.

The chain has TRBV19 and TRBJ2-7; a weak D match, TRBD2 (5 bases). This CDR3 is built from 15 residues. The V and J ends lost 3 bases and 3 bases respectively, with 15 bases between them. Germline-derived CDR1 and CDR2 are LNHDA and SQIVND (reference sequence). As DNA, the CDR3 is TGTGCCAGTAGTATTGGACGGAGGAACCTCTACGAGCAGTACTTC. It encodes CASSIGRRNLYEQYF. The whole variable domain, remainder taken from reference TRBV19 and TRBJ2-7, is DGGITQSPKYLFRKEGQNVTLSCEQNLNHDAMYWYRQDPGQGLRLIYYSQIVNDFQKGDIAEGYSVSREKKESFPLTVTSAQKNPTAFYLCASSIGRRNLYEQYFGPGTRLTVT.

This chain connects TRBV13 to TRBJ1-2; 8 bases map to TRBD1. CDR3 length: 19 residues. V gave up 4 bases and J gave up 4 bases; unmatched junction bases: 20. Germline lookup yields CDR1 PRHDT and CDR2 FYEKMQ (reference sequence). CDR3 nucleotides: TGTGCCAGCAGCTCTTCGCAGGGGGCGCGAGGGGGTAGCGGCTATGGCTACACCTTC. Translated: CASSSSQGARGGSGYGYTF.

This chain links TRBV11-2 with TRBJ2-5; 11 bases align to TRBD1. Looked up from germline, CDR1 is SGHAT and CDR2 is FQNNGV. The CDR3 has 17 amino acids. The junction had 6 bases not matched to a gene; V was cut back by 2 bases and J by 1 base. CDR3 DNA sequence: TGTGCCAGCAGCTTAAACACCGGGACAGGGGGCCAAGAGACCCAGTACTTC. Residues: CASSLNTGTGGQETQYF.

CDR3 bases: TGTGCCACAAGACCCCGACAGGGCTATGGCTACACCTTC. Translated, it gives CATRPRQGYGYTF. The chain recombines TRBV6-1 with TRBJ1-2; TRBD1 aligns across 7 bases. Looked up from germline, CDR1 is MNHNS and CDR2 is SASEGT. The CDR3 is 13 residues long. Losses at the gene ends were 10 bases for V and 4 bases for J; bases not matched to a gene: 9.

The chain employs TRBV27 and TRBJ1-5, with D possibly being TRBD1 (6 bases). V was clipped by 4 bases and J by 2 bases, with 12 bases between them. This CDR3 has 15 amino acids. CDR1 and CDR2 from the germline V gene are MNHEY and SMNVEV (reference sequence). The CDR3 DNA follows: TGTGCCAGCAGTTCGTATACAGGGCGCAATCAGCCCCAGCATTTT. Translation gives CASSSYTGRNQPQHF.

The V gene is TRBV9, the J gene TRBJ1-2; unclear D gene. This CDR3 is 14 amino acids long. The V and J ends lost 1 base and 5 bases respectively, with 12 bases between them. Per germline, CDR1 SGDLS and CDR2 YYNGEE. The CDR3 here is CASSVTLGEYGYTF. CDR3 DNA sequence: TGTGCCAGCAGCGTAACCCTCGGTGAATATGGCTACACCTTC.

CDR3 nucleotides: TGTGCCAGTGGCCTAAGGGGACAGGGAGCCGGGGGCTACACCTTC. It translates to CASGLRGQGAGGYTF. The rearrangement uses TRBV19 and TRBJ1-2; 9 nucleotides agree with TRBD1. V shed 8 bases, J shed 8 bases, and the junction held 15 bases outside the gene matches. The CDR3 extends over 15 amino acids. Per germline, CDR1 LNHDA and CDR2 SQIVND (reference sequence).

V gene TRBV4-3 combines with J gene TRBJ1-3; weak D call: TRBD1 (5 bases). The CDR3 has 18 residues. The germline gives CDR1 LGHNA, CDR2 YSLEER. The V end was cut by 4 bases, the J end by 4 bases, with 23 bases between. CDR3 amino acids: CASSLVVGGGAGGNTIYF. The CDR3 DNA reads TGCGCCAGCAGCCTAGTCGTGGGGGGAGGGGCTGGCGGAAACACCATATATTTT.

CDR3 amino acids: CASSFSADSSYEQYF. In nucleotides, the CDR3 is TGCGCCAGCAGCTTTTCGGCAGACAGCTCCTACGAGCAGTACTTC. V and J are TRBV5-1 and TRBJ2-7; D is possibly TRBD1 (5 bases). The V gene lost 2 bases and the J gene lost 0 bases, with 12 bases spanning the gap. Germline CDR1 reads SGHRS; CDR2 reads YFSETQ. The CDR3 is made up of 15 amino acids. Full variable domain (rest looked up from reference TRBV5-1 and TRBJ2-7): KAGVTQTPRYLIKTRGQQVTLSCSPISGHRSVSWYQQTPGQGLQFLFEYFSETQRNKGNFPGRFSGRQFSNSRSEMNVSTLELGDSALYLCASSFSADSSYEQYFGPGTRLTVT.

The CDR3 reads CASSLGSGSDTQYF. The CDR3 nucleotides are TGTGCCAGCAGCTTAGGATCGGGTTCCGATACGCAGTATTTT. J is TRBJ2-3 and V is TRBV11-3; D gene ambiguous. V lost 1 base to trimming and J lost 6 bases, with 11 bases between them. Germline values: CDR1 SGHNT, CDR2 YENEEA. The CDR3 length is 14 residues.

The chain is built from TRBV5-6 and TRBJ1-1; D is unclear. The CDR3 contains 14 residues. The V end was cut by 0 bases, the J end by 1 base, with 7 bases between. Germline-derived CDR1 and CDR2 are SGHDT and YYEEEE. The CDR3 region has the DNA TGTGCCAGCAGCTTGGGGCATCAGAACACTGAAGCTTTCTTT. Its translation: CASSLGHQNTEAFF.

This chain joins TRBV6-1 and TRBJ2-5, with 7 bases identical to TRBD2. This CDR3 contains 14 residues. Trimming took 2 bases from V and 1 from J; bases not matched to a gene: 1. From germline, CDR1 is MNHNS and CDR2 SASEGT. CDR3 sequence reads: CASSEQRGQETQYF. The CDR3 DNA reads TGTGCCAGCAGTGAACAGCGGGGCCAAGAGACCCAGTACTTC.

The chain joins TRBV4-3 to TRBJ2-7, with 7 bases aligning to TRBD1. The CDR3 totals 14 residues. In germline, CDR1 is LGHNA, CDR2 YSLEER. Trimming took 1 base from V and 7 from J; bases not matched to a gene: 7. In nucleotides, the CDR3 is TGCGCCAGCAGCCAAGTTAACCCAGGGGGAGAGCAGTACTTC. It translates to CASSQVNPGGEQYF.

The chain recombines TRBV7-6 with TRBJ1-1; maybe TRBD1 (6 bases). The CDR3 covers 13 residues. V lost 1 base and J 6 bases, leaving 9 bases between the germline ends. Germline loops: CDR1 SGHVS, CDR2 FNYEAQ. The CDR3: CASSLDRVAEAFF. DNA of the CDR3: TGTGCCAGCAGCTTAGACAGGGTCGCTGAAGCTTTCTTT.

DNA of the CDR3: TGTGCCAGCAGCTTGCGGGGTCGTACGGCTTTCTTT. It specifies CASSLRGRTAFF. V gene TRBV5-6 combines with J gene TRBJ1-1; D gene uncertain. The CDR3 has 12 residues. V was shortened by 1 base and J by 11 bases, with 12 bases between the two germline ends. CDR1 and CDR2 from the germline V gene are SGHDT and YYEEEE.